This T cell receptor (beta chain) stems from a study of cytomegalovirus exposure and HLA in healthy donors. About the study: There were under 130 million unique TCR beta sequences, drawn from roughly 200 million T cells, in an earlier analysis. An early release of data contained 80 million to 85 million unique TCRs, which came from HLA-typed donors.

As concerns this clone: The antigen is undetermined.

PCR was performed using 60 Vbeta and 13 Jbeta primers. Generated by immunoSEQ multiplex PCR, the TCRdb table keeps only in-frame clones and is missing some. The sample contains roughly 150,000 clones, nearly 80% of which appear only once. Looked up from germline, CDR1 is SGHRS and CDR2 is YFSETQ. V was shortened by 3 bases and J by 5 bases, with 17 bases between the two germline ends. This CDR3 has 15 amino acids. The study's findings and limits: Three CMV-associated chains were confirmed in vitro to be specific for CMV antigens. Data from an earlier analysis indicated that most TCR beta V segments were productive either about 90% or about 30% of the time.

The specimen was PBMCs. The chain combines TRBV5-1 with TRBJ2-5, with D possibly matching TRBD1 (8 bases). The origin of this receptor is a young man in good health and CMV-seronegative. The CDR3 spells CASSSYGQGGETQYF. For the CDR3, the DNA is TGCGCCAGCAGCTCCTATGGACAGGGAGGGGAGACCCAGTACTTC.